The clone carrying this T cell receptor beta chain was seen only a few times. Its specificity is not known. TCRdb redid the calling of the RT-PCR reads with MiXCR, one entry per CDR3 protein. Altogether some 850,000 distinct CDR3 sequences are present, approximately 17% being singletons, with the ten largest covering roughly 11%. This entry belongs to a study of response to subunit inactivated influenza vaccine. Study conclusions and caveats: Few additional T cells are recruited per seasonal influenza vaccination, authors suggested.

V lost 6 bases and J lost 4; bases outside the gene matches: 7. Germline loops: CDR1 MDHEN, CDR2 SYDVKM. The CDR3 runs to 15 residues. The sample was PBMCs from blood, taken approximately 5 days after vaccination. The V gene is TRBV28, the J gene TRBJ2-3; 10 nucleotides line up with TRBD2. The source of this sequence is a man aged 45-65 years who received an inactivated influenza vaccine. In DNA, the CDR3 is TGTGCCAGCAGACAGGGACTAGCGTCCGCAGATACGCAGTATTTT. It is translated as CASRQGLASADTQYF.